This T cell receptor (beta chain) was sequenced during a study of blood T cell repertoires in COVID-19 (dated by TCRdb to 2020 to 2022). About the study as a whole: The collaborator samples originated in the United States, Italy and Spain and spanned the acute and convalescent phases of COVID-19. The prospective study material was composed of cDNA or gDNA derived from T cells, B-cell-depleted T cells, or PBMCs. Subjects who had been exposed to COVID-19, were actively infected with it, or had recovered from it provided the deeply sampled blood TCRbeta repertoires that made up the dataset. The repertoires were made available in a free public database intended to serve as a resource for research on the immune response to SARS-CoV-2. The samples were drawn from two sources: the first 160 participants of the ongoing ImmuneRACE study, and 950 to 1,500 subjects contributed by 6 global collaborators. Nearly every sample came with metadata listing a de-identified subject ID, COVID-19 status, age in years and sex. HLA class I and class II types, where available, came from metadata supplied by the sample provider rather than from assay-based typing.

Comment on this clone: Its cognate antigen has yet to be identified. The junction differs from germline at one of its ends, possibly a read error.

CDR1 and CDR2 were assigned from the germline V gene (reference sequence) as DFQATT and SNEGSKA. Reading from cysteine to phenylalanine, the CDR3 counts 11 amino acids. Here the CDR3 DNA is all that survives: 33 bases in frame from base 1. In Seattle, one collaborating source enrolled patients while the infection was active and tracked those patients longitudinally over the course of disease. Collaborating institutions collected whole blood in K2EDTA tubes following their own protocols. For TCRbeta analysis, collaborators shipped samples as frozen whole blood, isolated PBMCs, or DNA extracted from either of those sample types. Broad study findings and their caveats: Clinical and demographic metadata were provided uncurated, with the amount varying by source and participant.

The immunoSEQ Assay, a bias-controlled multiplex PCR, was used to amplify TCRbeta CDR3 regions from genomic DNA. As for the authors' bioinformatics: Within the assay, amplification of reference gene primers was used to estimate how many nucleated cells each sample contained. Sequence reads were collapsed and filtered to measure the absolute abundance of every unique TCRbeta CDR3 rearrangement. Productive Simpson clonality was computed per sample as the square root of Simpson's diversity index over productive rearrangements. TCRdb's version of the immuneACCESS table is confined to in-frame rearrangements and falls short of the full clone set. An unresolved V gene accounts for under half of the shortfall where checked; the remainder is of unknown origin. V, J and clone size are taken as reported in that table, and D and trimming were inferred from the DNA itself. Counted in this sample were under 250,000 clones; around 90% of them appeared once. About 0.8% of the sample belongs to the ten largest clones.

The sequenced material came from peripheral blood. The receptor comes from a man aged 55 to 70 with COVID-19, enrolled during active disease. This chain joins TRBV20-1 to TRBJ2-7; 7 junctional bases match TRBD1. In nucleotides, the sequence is TGCAGTGCTCCTAAACAGGGGTTCAGCTTCTTC. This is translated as CSAPKQGFSFF.